The clone carrying this TCR beta chain was detected ten times or more. This sample was included in a study of T cells after yellow fever vaccination. V lost 5 bases and J 7 bases, leaving 12 bases between the germline ends. Per germline, CDR1 LNHDA and CDR2 SQIVND (reference sequence). The CDR3 runs to 13 residues. TCRdb redid the calling of the 5' RACE reads with MiXCR, one entry per CDR3 protein. The sample records around 140,000 distinct CDR3 sequences, 6.6% being singletons. This receptor was taken from a man aged 25 to 40 who received the YFV17D yellow fever vaccine. V is TRBV19 and J is TRBJ1-5; D not certain. The material sequenced was CD4+ T cells sorted from PBMCs, taken 10 days after the yellow fever booster vaccination. The CDR3 loop reads CASSPLPGQPQHF. Here the CDR3 DNA reads TGTGCCAGTAGTCCCCTCCCGGGGCAGCCCCAGCATTTT.